Shown below are 4 T cell receptor beta chains from a single sample sequenced in a study of OX40 agonist ivuxolimab in advanced cancers. The table came from immunoSEQ multiplex PCR; TCRdb's copy has only in-frame clones and leaves some out. Of about 84,000 clones detected, roughly 87% appear once; the ten largest clones hold 0.15% to 0.2%. Sequencing was performed on CD4+ or CD8+ T cells sorted from blood, taken in a trial of the OX40 agonist ivuxolimab. The receptors were sampled from an adult with an advanced solid tumor such as melanoma, head and neck, liver or kidney cancer.

The rearrangement uses TRBV28 and TRBJ2-1; D might be TRBD2 (6 bases). This CDR3 is 14 amino acids long. V shed 2 bases and J shed 9 bases, with 14 bases lying between them. CDR1 and CDR2 (germline): MDHEN, SYDVKM. The chain's CDR3 is CASSLIGRGREQFF. As DNA, the CDR3 is TGTGCCAGCAGTTTAATCGGGAGAGGACGTGAGCAGTTCTTC.

This chain links TRBV11-1 with TRBJ2-1, with 8 bases fitting TRBD1. CDR3 length: 13 amino acids. Germline CDR1 reads SGHAT; CDR2 reads FQDESV (reference sequence). V shed 5 bases, J shed 13 bases, and the junction held 10 bases outside the gene matches. Written as DNA, the CDR3 is TGTGCCAGCAGCCTACGCGGACAGGGTGATCAGTTCTTC. Translating it yields CASSLRGQGDQFF.

In its sample, this clone was seen once. The chain is built from TRBV5-1 and TRBJ2-2, with TRBD2 identical over 11 bases. Unmatched junction bases numbered 7, after V lost 0 bases and J lost 6 bases. This CDR3 is built from 17 residues. Germline CDR1 reads SGHRS; CDR2 reads YFSETQ. CDR3 region: CASSLGMLAGGSGELFF. The CDR3 bases are TGCGCCAGCAGCTTGGGAATGCTAGCGGGAGGTTCCGGGGAGCTGTTTTTT. Based on the CDR3 plus reference TRBV5-1 and TRBJ2-2, the full variable domain is KAGVTQTPRYLIKTRGQQVTLSCSPISGHRSVSWYQQTPGQGLQFLFEYFSETQRNKGNFPGRFSGRQFSNSRSEMNVSTLELGDSALYLCASSLGMLAGGSGELFFGEGSRLTVL.

This sequence joins TRBV25-1 and TRBJ2-7, with 7 nucleotides matching TRBD2. This CDR3 contains 13 residues. Trimming cost V 6 bases and J 2 bases; bases outside gene matches: 4. Germline V gene sequence: CDR1 MGHDK, CDR2 SYGVNS. The CDR3 here is CASRLSGTYEQYF. The CDR3 bases are TGTGCCAGCAGGCTGAGCGGGACCTACGAGCAGTACTTC.